The present entry profiles one T cell receptor (beta chain) with its context. The antigen is not known. This entry comes from a study of cytomegalovirus exposure and HLA in healthy donors. Notes on the study in general: The authors assumed roughly uniform sequencing depth across donors for presence/absence analyses. A later analysis by the authors found several of the most significant clusters apparently linked to common viral pathogens. Looking again later, the authors saw that most CMV-associated TCR beta chains seemed HLA-restricted. Clonal expansion, a later analysis showed, was greater in HLA-associated TCR beta chains than in equally common others.

Germline CDR1 LNHNV, CDR2 YYDKDF (reference sequence). The CDR3 contains 15 residues. V was clipped by 0 bases and J by 4 bases, with 13 bases between them. The study ran its PCR with 60 Vbeta and 13 Jbeta primers. The assay was immunoSEQ multiplex PCR, and TCRdb's table has in-frame clones only and misses some. The sample includes about 150,000 clones, just under 75% of them seen just once. The sequence was obtained from a woman aged 18-30 years in good health and CMV-seronegative. The sequenced sample consisted of PBMCs. V usage is TRBV15 and J usage is TRBJ2-7; the D gene is possibly TRBD1 (6 bases). CDR3 residues: CATSRDAGVEYEQYF. CDR3 in DNA: TGTGCCACCAGCAGAGACGCAGGGGTAGAGTACGAGCAGTACTTC.